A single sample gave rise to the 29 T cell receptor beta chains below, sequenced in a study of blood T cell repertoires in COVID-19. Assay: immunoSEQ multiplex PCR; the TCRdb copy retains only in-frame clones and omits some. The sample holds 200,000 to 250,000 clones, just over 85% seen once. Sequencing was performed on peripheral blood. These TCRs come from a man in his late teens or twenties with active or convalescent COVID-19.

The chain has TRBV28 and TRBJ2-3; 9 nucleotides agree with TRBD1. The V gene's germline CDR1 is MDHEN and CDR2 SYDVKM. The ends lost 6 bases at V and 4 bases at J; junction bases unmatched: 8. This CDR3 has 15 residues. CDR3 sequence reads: CASSPGQGHSDTQYF. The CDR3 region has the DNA TGTGCCAGCAGCCCGGGACAGGGTCATTCAGATACGCAGTATTTT.

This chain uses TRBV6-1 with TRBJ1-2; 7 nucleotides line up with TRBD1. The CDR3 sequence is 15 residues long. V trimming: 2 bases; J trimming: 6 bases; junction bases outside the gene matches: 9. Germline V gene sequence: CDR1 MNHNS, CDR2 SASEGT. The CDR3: CASSERDRTFNGYTF. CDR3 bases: TGTGCCAGCAGTGAACGGGACAGAACCTTTAATGGCTACACCTTC.

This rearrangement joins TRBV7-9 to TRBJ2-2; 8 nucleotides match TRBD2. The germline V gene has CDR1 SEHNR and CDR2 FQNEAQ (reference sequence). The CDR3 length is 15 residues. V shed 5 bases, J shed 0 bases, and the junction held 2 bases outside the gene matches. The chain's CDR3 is CASSRTSSNTGELFF. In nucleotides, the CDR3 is TGTGCCAGCAGCCGGACTAGCTCGAACACCGGGGAGCTGTTTTTT.

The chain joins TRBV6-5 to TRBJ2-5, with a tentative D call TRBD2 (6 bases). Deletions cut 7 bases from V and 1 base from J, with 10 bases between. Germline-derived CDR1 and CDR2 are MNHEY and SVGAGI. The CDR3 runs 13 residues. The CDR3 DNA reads TGTGCCAGCATGGGGGACTCCCAAGAGACCCAGTACTTC. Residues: CASMGDSQETQYF.

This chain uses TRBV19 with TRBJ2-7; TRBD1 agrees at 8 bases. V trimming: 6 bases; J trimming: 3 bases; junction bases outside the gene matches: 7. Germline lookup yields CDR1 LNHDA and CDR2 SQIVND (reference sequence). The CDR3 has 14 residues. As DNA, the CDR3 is TGTGCCAGTAGAGTAAGACAGGGGCTCTACGAGCAGTACTTC. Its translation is CASRVRQGLYEQYF.

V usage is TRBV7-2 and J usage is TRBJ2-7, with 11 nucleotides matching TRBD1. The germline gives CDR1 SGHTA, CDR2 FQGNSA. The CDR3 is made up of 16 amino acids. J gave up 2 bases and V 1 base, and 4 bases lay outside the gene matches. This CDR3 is CASSLGPGQGAYEQYF. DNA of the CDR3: TGTGCCAGCAGCTTAGGTCCGGGACAGGGGGCCTACGAGCAGTACTTC.

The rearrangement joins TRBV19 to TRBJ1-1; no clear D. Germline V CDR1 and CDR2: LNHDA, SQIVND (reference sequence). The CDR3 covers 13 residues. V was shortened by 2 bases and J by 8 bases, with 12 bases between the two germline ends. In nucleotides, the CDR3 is TGTGCCAGTAGTATATCTCTCGGGAGCGAAGCTTTCTTT. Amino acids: CASSISLGSEAFF.

CDR3 loop: CASSLRQGADQPQHF. CDR3 nucleotide sequence: TGTGCCAGCAGTTTAAGACAGGGGGCGGATCAGCCCCAGCATTTT. The V call is TRBV6-6, the J call TRBJ1-5; 10 nucleotides match TRBD1. This CDR3 has 15 residues. Germline V gene data show CDR1 as MNHNY and CDR2 as SVGAGI (reference sequence). The J segment lost 5 bases and the V segment lost 4 bases, leaving 5 bases of the junction unmatched.

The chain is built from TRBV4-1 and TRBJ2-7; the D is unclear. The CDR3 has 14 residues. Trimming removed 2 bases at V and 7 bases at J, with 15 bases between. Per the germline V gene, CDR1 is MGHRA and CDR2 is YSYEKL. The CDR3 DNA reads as TGCGCCAGCAGCCAAAAAGCTGGGTGGCGGGAGCAGTACTTC. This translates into CASSQKAGWREQYF.

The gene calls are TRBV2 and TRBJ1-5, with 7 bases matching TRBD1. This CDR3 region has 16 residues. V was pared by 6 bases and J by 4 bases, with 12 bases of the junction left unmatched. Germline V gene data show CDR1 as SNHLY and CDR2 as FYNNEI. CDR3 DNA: TGTGCCAGCAGCGGAGACAGGGACGAAGTGAATCAGCCCCAGCATTTT. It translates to CASSGDRDEVNQPQHF. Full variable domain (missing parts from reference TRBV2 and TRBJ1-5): EPEVTQTPSHQVTQMGQEVILRCVPISNHLYFYWYRQILGQKVEFLVSFYNNEISEKSEIFDDQFSVERPDGSNFTLKIRSTKLEDSAMYFCASSGDRDEVNQPQHFGDGTRLSIL.

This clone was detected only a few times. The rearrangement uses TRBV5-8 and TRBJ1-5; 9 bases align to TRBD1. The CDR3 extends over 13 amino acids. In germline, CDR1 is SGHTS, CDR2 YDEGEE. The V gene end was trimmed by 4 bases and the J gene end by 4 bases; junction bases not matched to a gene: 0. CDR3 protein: CASSGTGNQPQHF. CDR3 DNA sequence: TGTGCCAGCAGCGGGACAGGGAATCAGCCCCAGCATTTT.

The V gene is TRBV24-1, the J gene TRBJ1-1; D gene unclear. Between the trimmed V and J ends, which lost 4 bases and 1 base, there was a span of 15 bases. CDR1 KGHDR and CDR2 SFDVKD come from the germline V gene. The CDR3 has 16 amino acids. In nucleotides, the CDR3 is TGTGCCACCAGTGACCGCGGCGACGGGTGGAACACTGAAGCTTTCTTT. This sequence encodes CATSDRGDGWNTEAFF.

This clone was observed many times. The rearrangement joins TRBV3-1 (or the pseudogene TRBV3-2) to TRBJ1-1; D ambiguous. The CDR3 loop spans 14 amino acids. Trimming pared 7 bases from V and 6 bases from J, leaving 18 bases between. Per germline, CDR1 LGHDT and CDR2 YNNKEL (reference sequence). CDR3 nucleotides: TGTGCCAGCAATTTTGCCGGAGGGCTCCCTGAAGCTTTCTTT. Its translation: CASNFAGGLPEAFF.

The CDR3 spells CASSVDSSYEQYF. The CDR3 bases are TGTGCCAGCAGCGTGGACAGCTCCTACGAGCAGTACTTC. The chain uses TRBV7-8 and TRBJ2-7; D may be TRBD1 (6 bases). Between the trimmed V and J ends, which lost 5 bases and 0 bases, there was a span of 8 bases. CDR3 length equals 13 residues. CDR1 and CDR2 (germline): SGHVS, FQNEAQ. The whole variable domain, filled in from reference TRBV7-8 and TRBJ2-7, reads GAGVSQSPRYKVAKRGQDVALRCDPISGHVSLFWYQQALGQGPEFLTYFQNEAQLDKSGLPSDRFFAERPEGSVSTLKIQRTQQEDSAVYLCASSVDSSYEQYFGPGTRLTVT.

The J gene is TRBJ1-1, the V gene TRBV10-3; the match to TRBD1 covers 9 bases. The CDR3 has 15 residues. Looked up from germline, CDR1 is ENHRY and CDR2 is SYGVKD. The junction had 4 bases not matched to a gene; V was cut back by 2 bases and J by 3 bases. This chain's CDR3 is CAISEGRQGDTEAFF. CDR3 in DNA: TGTGCCATCAGTGAGGGGAGACAGGGGGACACTGAAGCTTTCTTT.

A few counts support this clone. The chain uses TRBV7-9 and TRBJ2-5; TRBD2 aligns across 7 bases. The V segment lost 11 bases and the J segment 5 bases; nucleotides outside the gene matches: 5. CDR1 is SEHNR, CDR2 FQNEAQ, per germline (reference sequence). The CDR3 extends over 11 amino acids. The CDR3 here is CALGSGETQYF. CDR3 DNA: TGTGCCTTGGGTAGCGGGGAGACCCAGTACTTC.

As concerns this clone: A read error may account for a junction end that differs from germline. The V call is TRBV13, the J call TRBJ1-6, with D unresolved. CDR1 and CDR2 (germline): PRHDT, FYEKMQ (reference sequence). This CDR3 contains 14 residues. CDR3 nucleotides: TGTGCCAGCAGCCTAGGACCGGATAATTCACCCCTCCACTTT. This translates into CASSLGPDNSPLHF.

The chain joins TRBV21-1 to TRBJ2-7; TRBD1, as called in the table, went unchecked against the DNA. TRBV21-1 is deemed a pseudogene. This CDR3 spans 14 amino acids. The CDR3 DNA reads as TGTGCCAGCAGCTGGGGACAGGCCTCCTACGAGCAGTACTTC. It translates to CASSWGQASYEQYF.

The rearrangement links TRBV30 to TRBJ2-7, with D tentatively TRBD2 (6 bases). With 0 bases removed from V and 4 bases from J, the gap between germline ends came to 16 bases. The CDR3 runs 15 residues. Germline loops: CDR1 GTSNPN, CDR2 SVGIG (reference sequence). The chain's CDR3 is CAWSVFGGISYEQYF. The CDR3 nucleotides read TGTGCCTGGAGTGTATTCGGCGGGATTTCTTACGAGCAGTACTTC.

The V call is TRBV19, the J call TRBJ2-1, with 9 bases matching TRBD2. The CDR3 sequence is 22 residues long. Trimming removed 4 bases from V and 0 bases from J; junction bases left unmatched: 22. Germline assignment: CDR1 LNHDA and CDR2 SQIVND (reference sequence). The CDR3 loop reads CASSTRVTSGLSSTRSYNEQFF. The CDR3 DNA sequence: TGTGCCAGTAGTACCCGAGTGACTAGCGGCCTTTCCTCTACCCGCTCCTACAATGAGCAGTTCTTC.

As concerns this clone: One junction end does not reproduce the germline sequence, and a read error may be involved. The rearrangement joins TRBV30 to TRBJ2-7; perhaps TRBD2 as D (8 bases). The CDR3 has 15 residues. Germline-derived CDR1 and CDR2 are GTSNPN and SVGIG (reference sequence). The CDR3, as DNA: TGTGCCTGGAGTGTATTACAGGGGACTAGAGGGTGGTTGGCCTTC. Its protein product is CAWSVLQGTRGWLAF.

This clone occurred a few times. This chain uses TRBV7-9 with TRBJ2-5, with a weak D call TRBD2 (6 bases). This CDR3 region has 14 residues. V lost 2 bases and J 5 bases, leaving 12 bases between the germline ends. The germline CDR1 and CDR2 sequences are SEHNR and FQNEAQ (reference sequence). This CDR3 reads CASSLLAGLETQYF. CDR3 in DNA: TGTGCCAGCAGCTTACTCGCGGGGCTGGAGACCCAGTACTTC.

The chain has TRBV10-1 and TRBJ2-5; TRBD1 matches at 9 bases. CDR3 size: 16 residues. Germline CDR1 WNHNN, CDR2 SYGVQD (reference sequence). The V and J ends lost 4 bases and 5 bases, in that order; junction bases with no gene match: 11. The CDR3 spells CASSASPGQGIETQYF. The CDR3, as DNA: TGCGCCAGCAGTGCCTCGCCGGGACAGGGTATTGAGACCCAGTACTTC.

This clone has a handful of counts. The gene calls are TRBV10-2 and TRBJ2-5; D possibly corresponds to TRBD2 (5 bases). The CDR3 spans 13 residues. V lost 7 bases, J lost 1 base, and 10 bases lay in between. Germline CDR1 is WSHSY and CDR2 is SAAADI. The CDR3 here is CASTGKSQETQYF. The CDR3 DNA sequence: TGCGCCAGCACGGGGAAATCCCAAGAGACCCAGTACTTC.

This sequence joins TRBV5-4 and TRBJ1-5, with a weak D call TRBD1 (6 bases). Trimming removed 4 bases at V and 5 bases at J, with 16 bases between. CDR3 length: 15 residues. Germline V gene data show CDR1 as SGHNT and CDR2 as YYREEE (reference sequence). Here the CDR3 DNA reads TGTGCCAGCAGCCTGGGGGGGCAGGGCCATCAGCCCCAGCATTTT. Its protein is CASSLGGQGHQPQHF.

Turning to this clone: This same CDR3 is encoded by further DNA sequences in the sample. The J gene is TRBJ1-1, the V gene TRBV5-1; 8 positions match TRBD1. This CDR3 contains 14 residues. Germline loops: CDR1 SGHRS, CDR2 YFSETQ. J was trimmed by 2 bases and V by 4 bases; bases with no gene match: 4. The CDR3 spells CASSQQGGNTEAFF. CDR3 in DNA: TGCGCCAGCAGCCAACAGGGGGGAAACACTGAAGCTTTCTTT.

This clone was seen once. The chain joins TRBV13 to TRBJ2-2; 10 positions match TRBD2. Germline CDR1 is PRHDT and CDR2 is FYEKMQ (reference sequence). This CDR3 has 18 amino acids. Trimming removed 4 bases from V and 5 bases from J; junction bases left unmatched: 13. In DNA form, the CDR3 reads TGTGCCAGCAGCTGGTTTGGTTTCGGGACTAGCGTTACCGGGGAGCTGTTTTTT. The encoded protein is CASSWFGFGTSVTGELFF.

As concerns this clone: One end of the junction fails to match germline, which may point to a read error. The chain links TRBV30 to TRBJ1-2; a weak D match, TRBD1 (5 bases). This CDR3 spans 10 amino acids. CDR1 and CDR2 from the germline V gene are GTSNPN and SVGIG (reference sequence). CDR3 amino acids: CAWMTGGPRF. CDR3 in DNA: TGTGCCTGGATGACCGGGGGACCGCGATTC.

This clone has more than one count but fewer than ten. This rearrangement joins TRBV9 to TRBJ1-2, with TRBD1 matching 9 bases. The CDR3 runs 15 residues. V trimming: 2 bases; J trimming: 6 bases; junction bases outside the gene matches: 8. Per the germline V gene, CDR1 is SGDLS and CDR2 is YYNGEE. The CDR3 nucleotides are TGTGCCAGCAGCGTTAGATCGGGACAGGGAAATGGCTACACCTTC. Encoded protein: CASSVRSGQGNGYTF.